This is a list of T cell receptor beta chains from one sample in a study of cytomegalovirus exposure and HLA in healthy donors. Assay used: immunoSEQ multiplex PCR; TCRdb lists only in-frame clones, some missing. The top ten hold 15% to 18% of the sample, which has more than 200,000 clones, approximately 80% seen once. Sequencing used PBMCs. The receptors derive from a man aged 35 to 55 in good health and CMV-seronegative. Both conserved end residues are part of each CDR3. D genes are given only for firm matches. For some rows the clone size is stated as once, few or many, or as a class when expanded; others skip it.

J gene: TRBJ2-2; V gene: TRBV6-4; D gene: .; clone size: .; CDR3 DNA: TGTGCCAGCAGTGTGTTGGCAGGTTTTCCTCCTAACACCGGGGAGCTGTTTTTT; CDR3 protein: CASSVLAGFPPNTGELFF
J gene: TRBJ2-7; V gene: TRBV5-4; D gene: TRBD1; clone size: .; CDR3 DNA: TGTGCCAGCAGCCACAGGGACAGAGACCATTACGAGCAGTACTTC; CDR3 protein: CASSHRDRDHYEQYF
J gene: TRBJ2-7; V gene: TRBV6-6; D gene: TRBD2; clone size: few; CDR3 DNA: TGTGCCAGCAGTTTCCCAGCGGGAGGTACCTTGGGCGAGCAGTACTTC; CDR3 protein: CASSFPAGGTLGEQYF
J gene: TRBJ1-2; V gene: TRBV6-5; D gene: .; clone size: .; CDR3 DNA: TGTGCCAGCAGTTATTCCGGAGCTAACTATGGCTACACCTTC; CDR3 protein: CASSYSGANYGYTF
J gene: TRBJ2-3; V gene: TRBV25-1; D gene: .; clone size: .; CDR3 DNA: TGTGCCAGCAGTGATATTCCCGGAGGACGGGAGCCTACGGATACGCAGTATTTT; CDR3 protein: CASSDIPGGREPTDTQYF
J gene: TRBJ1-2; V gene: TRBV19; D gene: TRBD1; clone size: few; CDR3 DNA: TGTGCCAGTAGCATCTTCCGGGGGTACAGGGGATATGGCTACACCTTC; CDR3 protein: CASSIFRGYRGYGYTF
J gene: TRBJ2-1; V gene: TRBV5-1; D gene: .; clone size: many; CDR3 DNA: TGCGCCAGCAAGTCAGATCTTAACAATGAGCAGTTCTTC; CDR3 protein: CASKSDLNNEQFF
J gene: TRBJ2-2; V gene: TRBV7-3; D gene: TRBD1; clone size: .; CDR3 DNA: TGTGCCAGCAGCGAACAGGGGGGGAACACCGGGGAGCTGTTTTTT; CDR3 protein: CASSEQGGNTGELFF
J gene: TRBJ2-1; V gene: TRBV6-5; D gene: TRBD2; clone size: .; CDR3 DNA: TGTGCCATCGGGGGGAACCTCAATGAGCAGTTCTTC; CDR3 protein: CAIGGNLNEQFF
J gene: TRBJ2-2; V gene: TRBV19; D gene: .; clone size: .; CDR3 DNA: TGTGCCAGTGCCGGACAGATCAACACCGGGGAGCTGTTTTTT; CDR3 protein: CASAGQINTGELFF
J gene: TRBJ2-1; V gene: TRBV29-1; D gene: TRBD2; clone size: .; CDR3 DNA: TGCAGCGTGGCCGGGACTAGCGGGGGACCGTACAATGAGCAGTTCTTC; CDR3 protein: CSVAGTSGGPYNEQFF
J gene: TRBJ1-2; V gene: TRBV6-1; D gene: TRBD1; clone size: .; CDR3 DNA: TGTGCCAGCAGTGACCCGACAGGGGGGTATAGCTATGGCTACACCTTC; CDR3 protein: CASSDPTGGYSYGYTF
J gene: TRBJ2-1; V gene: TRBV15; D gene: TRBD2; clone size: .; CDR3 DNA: TGTGCCACCAGCAAGACTAGCGGAGACAATGGGCAGTTCTTC; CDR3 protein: CATSKTSGDNGQFF
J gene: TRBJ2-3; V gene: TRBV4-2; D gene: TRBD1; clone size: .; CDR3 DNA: TGTGCCAGCAGCCAAGTCGGACAGGGGTTCACAGATACGCAGTATTTT; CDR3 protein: CASSQVGQGFTDTQYF
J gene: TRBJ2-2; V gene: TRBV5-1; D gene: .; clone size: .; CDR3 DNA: TGCGCCAGCAGCTTGGATCTTACAGGGAGAGCCGGGGAGCTGTTTTTT; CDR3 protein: CASSLDLTGRAGELFF
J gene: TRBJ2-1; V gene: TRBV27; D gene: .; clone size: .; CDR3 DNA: TGTGCCAGCAGTTTTAATCGTGTTAATGAGCAGTTCTTC; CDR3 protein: CASSFNRVNEQFF
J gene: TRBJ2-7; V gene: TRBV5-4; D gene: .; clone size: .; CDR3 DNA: TGTGCCAGCAGCCCAACTAGGAACGACGAGCAGTACTTC; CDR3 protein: CASSPTRNDEQYF
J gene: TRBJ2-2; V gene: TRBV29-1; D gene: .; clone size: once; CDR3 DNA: TGCAGCGTTCAATCGGACAGTGGGACCGGGGAGCTGTTTTTT; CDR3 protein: CSVQSDSGTGELFF
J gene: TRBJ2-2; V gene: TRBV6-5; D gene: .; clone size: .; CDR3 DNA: TGTGCCAGCAGTTATGGGGGGAGCACCGGGGAGCTGTTTTTT; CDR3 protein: CASSYGGSTGELFF
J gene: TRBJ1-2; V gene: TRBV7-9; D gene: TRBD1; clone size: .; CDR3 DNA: TGTGCCAGCAGCTTTCTGAGACAGGGGCCCGAAGTCTTCTATGGCTACACCTTC; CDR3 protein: CASSFLRQGPEVFYGYTF
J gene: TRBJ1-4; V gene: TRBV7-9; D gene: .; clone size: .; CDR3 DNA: TGTGCCAGCAGCTTAATGGGGAGTGAGAATGAAAAACTGTTTTTT; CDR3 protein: CASSLMGSENEKLFF
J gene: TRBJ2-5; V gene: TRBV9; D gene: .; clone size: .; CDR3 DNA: TGTGCCAGCAGCTCTTACCAAGAGACCCAGTACTTC; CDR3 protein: CASSSYQETQYF
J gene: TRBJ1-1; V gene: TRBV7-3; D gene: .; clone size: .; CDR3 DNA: TGTGCCAGCAGCTTAATGAGGCAGCCCGACACTGAAGCTTTCTTT; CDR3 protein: CASSLMRQPDTEAFF
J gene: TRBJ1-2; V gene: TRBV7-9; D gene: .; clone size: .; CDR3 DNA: TGTGCCAGCAGCAACTCGACAGTTAACTATGGCTACACCTTC; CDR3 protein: CASSNSTVNYGYTF
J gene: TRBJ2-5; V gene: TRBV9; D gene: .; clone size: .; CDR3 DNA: TGTGCCAGCAGCGGCGGCGGCCAAGAGACCCAGTACTTC; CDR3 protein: CASSGGGQETQYF
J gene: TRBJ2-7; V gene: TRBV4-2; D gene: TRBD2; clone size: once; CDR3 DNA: TGTGCCAGCAGCCAAGAATTGCGGGGGAGGTACGAGCAGTACTTC; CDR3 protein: CASSQELRGRYEQYF
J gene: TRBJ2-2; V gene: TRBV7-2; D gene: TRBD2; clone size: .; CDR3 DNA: TGTGCCAGCAGCTTTGCCGGGGGGGCTAACACCGGGGAGCTGTTTTTT; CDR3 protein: CASSFAGGANTGELFF
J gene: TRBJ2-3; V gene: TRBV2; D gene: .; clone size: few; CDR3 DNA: TGTGCCAGCAGTCTGGGGGCGCGGGCAGATACGCAGTATTTT; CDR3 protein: CASSLGARADTQYF
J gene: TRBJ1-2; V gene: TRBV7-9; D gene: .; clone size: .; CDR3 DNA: TGTGCCAGCAGCCGCGGCGTGGCGGAGTACTATGGCTACACCTTC; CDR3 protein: CASSRGVAEYYGYTF
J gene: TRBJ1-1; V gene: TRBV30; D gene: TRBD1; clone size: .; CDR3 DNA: TGTGCCTTCGGACAGGGCCTGAACACTGAAGCTTTCTTT; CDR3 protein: CAFGQGLNTEAFF
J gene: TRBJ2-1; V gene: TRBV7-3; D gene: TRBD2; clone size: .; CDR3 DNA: TGTGCCAGCAGCTACTCTAGCGGGAGGGCCAATGAGCAGTTCTTC; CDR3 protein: CASSYSSGRANEQFF
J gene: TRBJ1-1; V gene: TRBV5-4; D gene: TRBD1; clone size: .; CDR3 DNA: TGTGCCAGCAGCCCGGGACAGGGAATAACTGAAGCTTTCTTT; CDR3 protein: CASSPGQGITEAFF
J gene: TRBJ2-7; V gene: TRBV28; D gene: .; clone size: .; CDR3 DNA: TGTGCCAGCAGTCCGGGTCGGGTGGAGCAGTACTTC; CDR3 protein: CASSPGRVEQYF
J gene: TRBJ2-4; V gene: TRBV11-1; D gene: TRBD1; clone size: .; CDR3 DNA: TGTGCCAGCAGCTTAAAGGACAGGGTATACATTCAGTACTTC; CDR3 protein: CASSLKDRVYIQYF
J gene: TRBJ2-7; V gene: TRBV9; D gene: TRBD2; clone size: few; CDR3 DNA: TGTGCCAGCAGCGTAGATCACGGGGGGGGGAGGAACGAGCAGTACTTC; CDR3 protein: CASSVDHGGGRNEQYF
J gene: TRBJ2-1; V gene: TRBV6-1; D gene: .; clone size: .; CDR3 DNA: TGTGCCAGCAGTGAAGCGGGGGCCTTGTACAATGAGCAGTTCTTC; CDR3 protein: CASSEAGALYNEQFF
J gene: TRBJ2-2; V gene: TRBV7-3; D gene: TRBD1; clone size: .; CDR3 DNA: TGTGCCAGCAGGCCGGGACAGGGAGGCGGGGAGCTGTTTTTT; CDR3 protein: CASRPGQGGGELFF
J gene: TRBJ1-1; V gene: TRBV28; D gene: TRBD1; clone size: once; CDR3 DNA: TGTGCCAGCAGTCGGGACAGCCTCATGAACACTGAAGCTTTCTTT; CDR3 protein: CASSRDSLMNTEAFF
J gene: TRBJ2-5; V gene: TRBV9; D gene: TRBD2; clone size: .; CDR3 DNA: TGTGCCAGCAGCGTAGAAGGGACTAGCAAACAGACCCAGTACTTC; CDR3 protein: CASSVEGTSKQTQYF
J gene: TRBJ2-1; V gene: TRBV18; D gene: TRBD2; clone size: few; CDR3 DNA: TGTGCCAGCTCACCTCCTGGACTAGCAGTCAATGAGCAGTTCTTC; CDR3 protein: CASSPPGLAVNEQFF
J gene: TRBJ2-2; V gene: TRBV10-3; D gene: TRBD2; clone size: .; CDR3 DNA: TGTGCCATCAGGGGACTAGCGGGCGGGGAGCTGTTTTTT; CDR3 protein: CAIRGLAGGELFF
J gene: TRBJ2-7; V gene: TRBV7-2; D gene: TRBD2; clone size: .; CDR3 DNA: TGTGCCAGCAGCTATTCCGGGACTAGCTACGAGCAGTACTTC; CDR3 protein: CASSYSGTSYEQYF
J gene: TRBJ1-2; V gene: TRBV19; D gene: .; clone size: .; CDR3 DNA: TGTGCCAGTGAGAACTTTAACTATGGCTACACCTTC; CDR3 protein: CASENFNYGYTF
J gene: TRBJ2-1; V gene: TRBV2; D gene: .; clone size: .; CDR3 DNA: TGTGCCAGCGGTACCCCCACAGAGAATGAGCAGTTCTTC; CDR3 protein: CASGTPTENEQFF
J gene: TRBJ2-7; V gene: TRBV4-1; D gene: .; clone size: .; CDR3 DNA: TGCGCCAGCAGCCTCCGGGTCTCAAACCCCTACGAGCAGTACTTC; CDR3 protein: CASSLRVSNPYEQYF
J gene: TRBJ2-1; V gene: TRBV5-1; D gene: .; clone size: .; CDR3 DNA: TGCGCCAGCAGCCCAAAGCTAGGAAAGGGGGATGAGCAGTTCTTC; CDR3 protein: CASSPKLGKGDEQFF
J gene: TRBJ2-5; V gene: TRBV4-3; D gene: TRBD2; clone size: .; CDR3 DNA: TGCGCCAGCAGCCAAGCCTGGGCGGGGGAGCAGTACTTC; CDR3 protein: CASSQAWAGEQYF
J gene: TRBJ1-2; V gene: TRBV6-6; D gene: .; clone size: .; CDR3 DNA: TGTGCCAGCAGTTTTACAGGGTCGGGCTATGGCTACACCTTC; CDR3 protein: CASSFTGSGYGYTF
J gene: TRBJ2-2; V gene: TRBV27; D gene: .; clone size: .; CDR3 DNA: TGTGCCAGCAGTTTTTCTACCGGGGAGCTGTTTTTT; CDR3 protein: CASSFSTGELFF
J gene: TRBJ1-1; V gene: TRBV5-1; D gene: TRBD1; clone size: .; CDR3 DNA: TGCGCCAGCAGCCCACAGGAAGGACAGGGAGCGCACACTGAAGCTTTCTTT; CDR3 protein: CASSPQEGQGAHTEAFF
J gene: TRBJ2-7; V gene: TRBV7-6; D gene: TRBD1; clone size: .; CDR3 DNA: TGTGCCAGCAGCTTTCAGGACAGGGGCACCTACGAGCAGTACTTC; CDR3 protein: CASSFQDRGTYEQYF
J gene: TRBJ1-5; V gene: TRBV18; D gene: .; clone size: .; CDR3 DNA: TGTGCCAGCTCCCCTGGACAGTTTACGGGCAATCAGCCCCAGCATTTT; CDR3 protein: CASSPGQFTGNQPQHF
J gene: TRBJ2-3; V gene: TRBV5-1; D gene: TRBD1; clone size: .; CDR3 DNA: TGCGCCAGCCGGACAGGGGGCACAGATACGCAGTATTTT; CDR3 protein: CASRTGGTDTQYF
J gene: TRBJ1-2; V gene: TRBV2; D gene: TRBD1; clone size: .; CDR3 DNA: TGTGCCAGCAGTGGAGGACAGGGGCACTATGGCTACACCTTC; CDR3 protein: CASSGGQGHYGYTF
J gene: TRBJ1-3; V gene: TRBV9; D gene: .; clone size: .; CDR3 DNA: TGTGCCAGCAGCCTAGCGGGAAACACCATATATTTT; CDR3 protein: CASSLAGNTIYF
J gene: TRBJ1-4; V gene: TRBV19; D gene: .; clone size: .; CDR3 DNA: TGTGCCAGTAGTTACACAGCGGCGGAAAAACTGTTTTTT; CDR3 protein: CASSYTAAEKLFF
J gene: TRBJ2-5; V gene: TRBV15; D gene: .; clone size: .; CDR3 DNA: TGTGCCACCAGCGGCAATAGGGGGTTTGGGGAGACCCAGTACTTC; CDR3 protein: CATSGNRGFGETQYF
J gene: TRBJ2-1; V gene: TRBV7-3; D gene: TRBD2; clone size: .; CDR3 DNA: TGTGCCAGCAGCCGGGGACTAGCGACTTACAATGAGCAGTTCTTC; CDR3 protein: CASSRGLATYNEQFF
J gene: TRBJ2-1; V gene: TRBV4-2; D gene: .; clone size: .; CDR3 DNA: TGTGCCAGCAGCCAAGATTGGAGCCTCAACAATGAGCAGTTCTTC; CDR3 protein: CASSQDWSLNNEQFF